Below are 25 T cell receptor beta chains sequenced from a single sample in a study of blood T cell repertoires in COVID-19. The protocol was immunoSEQ multiplex PCR, while the TCRdb copy is restricted to in-frame clones and leaves out a portion. The sample holds around 310,000 clones, around nine tenths seen once. The specimen was peripheral blood. The receptors originated from a woman aged 45 to 65 with active or convalescent COVID-19.

The chain employs TRBV7-2 and TRBJ1-1; weak D call: TRBD1 (5 bases). Germline V gives CDR1 SGHTA, CDR2 FQGNSA. Trimming stripped 5 bases from V and 3 bases from J, with 16 bases between. The CDR3 is 15 amino acids. CDR3 bases: TGTGCCAGCAGCCAAAGGCCAGGAGGGGACACTGAAGCTTTCTTT. Translating it yields CASSQRPGGDTEAFF.

This chain links TRBV19 with TRBJ2-3; 10 bases are a match to TRBD2. Trimming took 5 bases from V and 0 from J; bases not matched to a gene: 2. CDR1 and CDR2 from the germline V gene are LNHDA and SQIVND (reference sequence). The CDR3 loop spans 15 amino acids. The chain's CDR3 is CASSWTSGSTDTQYF. As DNA, the CDR3 is TGTGCCAGTAGTTGGACTAGCGGAAGCACAGATACGCAGTATTTT. Full variable domain (remainder filled in from reference TRBV19 and TRBJ2-3): DGGITQSPKYLFRKEGQNVTLSCEQNLNHDAMYWYRQDPGQGLRLIYYSQIVNDFQKGDIAEGYSVSREKKESFPLTVTSAQKNPTAFYLCASSWTSGSTDTQYFGPGTRLTVL.

The chain employs TRBV28 and TRBJ1-5; 8 bases line up with TRBD1. V dropped 2 bases and J dropped 1; count of bases not matched to a gene: 7. Germline CDR1 is MDHEN and CDR2 is SYDVKM. The CDR3 has 17 amino acids. As DNA, the CDR3 is TGTGCCAGCAGTTTAGGCGACAGGGGAGGGAGCAATCAGCCCCAGCATTTT. It translates to CASSLGDRGGSNQPQHF.

CDR3 sequence reads: CASGGGMNSPLHF. CDR3 sequence (DNA): TGTGCCAGCGGGGGAGGGATGAATTCACCCCTCCACTTT. The rearrangement uses TRBV6-5 and TRBJ1-6; TRBD1 might be the D (5 bases). V lost 8 bases to trimming and J lost 7 bases, with 12 bases between them. This CDR3 contains 13 residues. In germline, CDR1 is MNHEY, CDR2 SVGAGI.

The rearrangement uses TRBV27 and TRBJ2-1; D is perhaps TRBD1 (6 bases). Between the trimmed V and J ends, which lost 1 base and 5 bases, there was a span of 12 bases. The CDR3 extends over 15 amino acids. The V gene's germline CDR1 is MNHEY and CDR2 SMNVEV (reference sequence). CDR3 loop: CASSLLQGMNNEQFF. In nucleotides, the CDR3 is TGTGCCAGCAGTTTATTGCAGGGGATGAACAATGAGCAGTTCTTC.

The chain uses TRBV29-1 and TRBJ1-1, with 7 nucleotides matching TRBD1. V shed 2 bases, J shed 5 bases, and the junction held 11 bases outside the gene matches. This CDR3 contains 15 residues. CDR1 is SQVTM, CDR2 ANQGSEA, per germline. CDR3: CSVESPRQGWTEAFF. The CDR3 region has the DNA TGCAGCGTTGAATCCCCCCGACAGGGATGGACTGAAGCTTTCTTT.

The gene calls are TRBV10-3 and TRBJ1-2, with D perhaps TRBD1 (6 bases). The CDR3 is 14 amino acids. CDR1 is ENHRY and CDR2 is SYGVKD in the germline V gene. V lost 0 bases and J 4 bases, leaving 9 bases between the germline ends. The CDR3 region is CAISESLQGYGYTF. The CDR3 DNA is TGTGCCATCAGTGAGTCGTTACAGGGCTATGGCTACACCTTC.

The chain carries TRBV5-4 and TRBJ1-1, with 7 nucleotides matching TRBD1. The germline V gene has CDR1 SGHNT and CDR2 YYREEE (reference sequence). There are 15 residues in the CDR3. V lost 0 bases to trimming and J lost 1 base; unmatched junction nucleotides: 3. The CDR3 DNA is TGTGCCAGCAGCTTGGAGGGGGCGCCGAACACTGAAGCTTTCTTT. Its translation: CASSLEGAPNTEAFF. The full variable domain, completed using reference TRBV5-4 and TRBJ1-1, is ETGVTQSPTHLIKTRGQQVTLRCSSQSGHNTVSWYQQALGQGPQFIFQYYREEENGRGNFPPRFSGLQFPNYSSELNVNALELDDSALYLCASSLEGAPNTEAFFGQGTRLTVV.

This sequence joins TRBV4-2 and TRBJ1-6; D is unresolved. V dropped 0 bases and J dropped 0 bases, with 12 bases sitting between them. The CDR3 runs 18 residues. Germline V gene sequence: CDR1 LGHNA, CDR2 YNFKEQ. The CDR3 DNA reads as TGTGCCAGCAGCCAAGAGGGCCTTCCAAGCTCCTATAATTCACCCCTCCACTTT. Translation gives CASSQEGLPSSYNSPLHF.

The V gene is TRBV19, the J gene TRBJ2-2, with 11 bases fitting TRBD1. V dropped 4 bases and J dropped 5; count of bases not matched to a gene: 9. Germline V gene lookup returns CDR1 LNHDA and CDR2 SQIVND (reference sequence). CDR3 length: 17 amino acids. The CDR3 region is CASSKRGTGGFTGELFF. CDR3 sequence (DNA): TGTGCCAGTAGTAAGAGAGGGACAGGGGGTTTTACCGGGGAGCTGTTTTTT.

This clone was found once. The J gene is TRBJ1-3, the V gene TRBV7-6; D is undetermined. Germline-derived CDR1 and CDR2 are SGHVS and FNYEAQ. The CDR3 spans 16 residues. V lost 1 base and J lost 4, with 14 bases in between. The CDR3 loop reads CASSLGRGRGGNTIYF. DNA for the CDR3: TGTGCCAGCAGCTTAGGCCGGGGTAGAGGGGGAAACACCATATATTTT. The variable domain in full, with the rest retrieved from reference TRBV7-6 and TRBJ1-3, is GAGVSQSPRYKVTKRGQDVALRCDPISGHVSLYWYRQALGQGPEFLTYFNYEAQQDKSGLPNDRFSAERPEGSISTLTIQRTEQRDSAMYRCASSLGRGRGGNTIYFGEGSWLTVV.

The CDR3 here is CASSFDRAAFTEAFF. CDR3 nucleotide sequence: TGTGCCAGCAGCTTCGACAGGGCGGCATTCACTGAAGCTTTCTTT. The rearrangement uses TRBV5-4 and TRBJ1-1; 7 nucleotides align to TRBD1. After removal of 2 bases from V and 4 bases from J, the junction contained 8 bases not matched to a gene. The CDR3 extends over 15 amino acids. Looked up from germline, CDR1 is SGHNT and CDR2 is YYREEE (reference sequence).

The rearrangement joins TRBV4-3 to TRBJ1-1; the D gene is possibly TRBD1 (6 bases). With 6 bases removed from V and 1 base from J, the gap between germline ends came to 21 bases. Germline V gene sequence: CDR1 LGHNA, CDR2 YSLEER. The CDR3 length is 17 residues. For the CDR3, the DNA is TGCGCCAGCAGTAACAGGGCCGAGGGATCTCGGAACACTGAAGCTTTCTTT. It translates to CASSNRAEGSRNTEAFF.

V gene TRBV2 combines with J gene TRBJ2-7, with TRBD1 matching over 10 bases. The length of the CDR3 is 14 residues. V shed 4 bases, J shed 3 bases, and the junction held 3 bases outside the gene matches. Germline V gene lookup returns CDR1 SNHLY and CDR2 FYNNEI. This CDR3 reads CASSGWDRGYEQYF. In nucleotides, the CDR3 is TGTGCCAGCAGTGGCTGGGACAGGGGCTACGAGCAGTACTTC.

The rearrangement joins TRBV15 to TRBJ1-1, with 7 positions matching TRBD1. With V trimmed by 0 bases and J by 4 bases, 11 bases remained unmatched. The CDR3 is 17 amino acids. Looked up from germline, CDR1 is LNHNV and CDR2 is YYDKDF (reference sequence). The CDR3 DNA sequence: TGTGCCACCAGCAGAGATAAAGTAAAGGGGGCGGGCACTGAAGCTTTCTTT. This gives the protein CATSRDKVKGAGTEAFF.

The chain combines TRBV7-9 with TRBJ2-1; D is ambiguous. Germline loops: CDR1 SEHNR, CDR2 FQNEAQ (reference sequence). V was pared by 6 bases and J by 3 bases, with 6 bases between. The CDR3 runs to 12 residues. DNA for the CDR3: TGTGCCAGCAGACAAAACTACAATGAGCAGTTCTTC. Protein product: CASRQNYNEQFF.

This sequence joins TRBV4-3 and TRBJ1-2; D is unclear. CDR1 and CDR2 (germline): LGHNA, YSLEER. Trimming pared 0 bases from V and 6 bases from J, leaving 20 bases between. This CDR3 has 17 residues. Here the CDR3 reads CASSQDRAGRIKDGYTF. CDR3 bases: TGCGCCAGCAGCCAAGATAGAGCGGGTCGGATCAAAGATGGCTACACCTTC.

The J gene is TRBJ2-3, the V gene TRBV3-1 (or the pseudogene TRBV3-2); 12 positions match TRBD2. The CDR3 spans 16 residues. The J segment lost 5 bases and the V segment lost 8 bases, leaving 11 bases of the junction unmatched. Germline-derived CDR1 and CDR2 are LGHDT and YNNKEL (reference sequence). CDR3 coding DNA: TGTGCCAGCTCTCGGCTAGCGGGGGGGCCGGGAGATACGCAGTATTTT. As protein: CASSRLAGGPGDTQYF.

The rearrangement links TRBV19 to TRBJ1-3; D unresolved. The germline CDR1 and CDR2 sequences are LNHDA and SQIVND (reference sequence). The CDR3 spans 12 residues. V shed 7 bases and J shed 0 bases, with 4 bases lying between them. CDR3 in amino acids: CASINSGNTIYF. Here the CDR3 DNA reads TGTGCCAGTATTAACTCTGGAAACACCATATATTTT.

The genes are TRBV5-4 and TRBJ1-5; the D is unclear. Deletions cut 2 bases from V and 5 bases from J, with 8 bases between. The CDR3 is 13 residues long. The germline V gene encodes CDR1 SGHNT and CDR2 YYREEE (reference sequence). CDR3 sequence reads: CASSFNLDQPQHF. The CDR3 coding sequence is TGTGCCAGCAGCTTTAATCTCGATCAGCCCCAGCATTTT. Drawing the rest from reference TRBV5-4 and TRBJ1-5, the complete variable domain is ETGVTQSPTHLIKTRGQQVTLRCSSQSGHNTVSWYQQALGQGPQFIFQYYREEENGRGNFPPRFSGLQFPNYSSELNVNALELDDSALYLCASSFNLDQPQHFGDGTRLSIL.

The V and J genes are TRBV4-2 and TRBJ1-4, with D possibly TRBD1 on 6 matching bases. The V end was cut by 0 bases, the J end by 4 bases, with 21 bases between. There are 19 residues in the CDR3. Germline CDR1 and CDR2: LGHNA and YNFKEQ. In DNA form, the CDR3 reads TGTGCCAGCAGCCAAGAAGGAAGGACCGCCGCAGGGGTTAATGAAAAACTGTTTTTT. As protein: CASSQEGRTAAGVNEKLFF.

This clone appeared a few times. This chain connects TRBV19 to TRBJ1-5, with 8 bases fitting TRBD1. Germline V gene sequence: CDR1 LNHDA, CDR2 SQIVND (reference sequence). The CDR3 has 16 amino acids. V shed 6 bases, J shed 3 bases, and the junction held 10 bases outside the gene matches. Here the CDR3 DNA reads TGTGCCAGTAGGGACCCCGGACAGGGTACCAATCAGCCCCAGCATTTT. Its protein product is CASRDPGQGTNQPQHF.

V is TRBV5-1 and J is TRBJ2-3, with D possibly matching TRBD1 (5 bases). CDR3 length: 14 amino acids. The V end lost 4 bases, the J end lost 0 bases, and 9 bases lay between the germline ends. Germline V gene sequence: CDR1 SGHRS, CDR2 YFSETQ. The CDR3 sequence is CASSPTASTDTQYF. CDR3 in DNA: TGCGCCAGCAGCCCGACAGCTAGCACAGATACGCAGTATTTT.

This chain links TRBV5-1 with TRBJ2-2; tentative D call: TRBD2 (5 bases). The CDR3 covers 18 residues. Trimming cost V 5 bases and J 0 bases, with 20 bases left between them. The germline gives CDR1 SGHRS, CDR2 YFSETQ. The CDR3 is CASRLRTEGLANTGELFF. CDR3 sequence (DNA): TGCGCCAGCAGATTAAGGACTGAAGGCCTGGCGAACACCGGGGAGCTGTTTTTT.

The V call is TRBV4-3, the J call TRBJ1-1, with a tentative D call TRBD1 (6 bases). There are 15 residues in the CDR3. In germline, CDR1 is LGHNA, CDR2 YSLEER. V shed 2 bases and J shed 4 bases, with 14 bases lying between them. The CDR3 DNA reads TGCGCCAGCAGCCAAACGTTGGACAGTGTCACTGAAGCTTTCTTT. Its protein is CASSQTLDSVTEAFF.